The T cell receptor beta chain under discussion was sequenced for a study of T cells after yellow fever vaccination. Template switching by 5'RACE produced TCR cDNA, adding a universal primer site and UMIs. TCRdb analysed the 5' RACE reads with MiXCR anew, one entry per CDR3 protein. The data show about 400,000 distinct CDR3 sequences, under 7.5% seen once. In regard to this clonotype: Its antigen remains unidentified.

Study results and caveats: FACS-sorted repertoires could contain abundant clonotypes contaminating from the bulk population.

The sequencing here drew on PBMCs, taken 5 days after the yellow fever booster vaccination. The sequence was collected from a man aged 30 to 39 who received the YFV17D yellow fever vaccine.

As DNA, the CDR3 is TGTGCCAGCAAAGAAGGCGCGGGAGCAGACAATGAGCAGTTCTTC. This translates into CASKEGAGADNEQFF. J is TRBJ2-1 and V is TRBV7-9; 7 nucleotides match TRBD2. V shed 7 bases and J 5 bases; nucleotides not matched to a gene: 11. The CDR3 has 15 residues. Germline assignment: CDR1 SEHNR and CDR2 FQNEAQ (reference sequence).